This paragraph reports one TCR beta chain. TCRdb's table, derived via immunoSEQ multiplex PCR, lists solely in-frame clones and lacks some. The table shows approximately 90,000 clones, with approximately 85% occurring only once. This sample was taken from a study of blood T cell repertoires in COVID-19. About the study: Sample material is recorded as cDNA or gDNA derived from T cells, B-cell-depleted T cells, or PBMCs.

Per the germline V gene, CDR1 is KGHSH and CDR2 is LQKENI. The length of the CDR3 is 15 residues. V gave up 4 bases and J gave up 10 bases; unmatched junction bases: 10. What was sequenced was peripheral blood. This receptor was taken from a human donor in a cohort sampled during active COVID-19. V usage is TRBV18 and J usage is TRBJ1-6; 7 bases align to TRBD1. CDR3 DNA: TGTGCCAGCTCACGGACAGGCGGATGGCTCTCACCCCTCCACTTT. Its translation is CASSRTGGWLSPLHF. Full variable domain (missing parts from reference TRBV18 and TRBJ1-6): NAGVMQNPRHLVRRRGQEARLRCSPMKGHSHVYWYRQLPEEGLKFMVYLQKENIIDESGMPKERFSAEFPKEGPSILRIQQVVRGDSAAYFCASSRTGGWLSPLHFGNGTRLTVT.